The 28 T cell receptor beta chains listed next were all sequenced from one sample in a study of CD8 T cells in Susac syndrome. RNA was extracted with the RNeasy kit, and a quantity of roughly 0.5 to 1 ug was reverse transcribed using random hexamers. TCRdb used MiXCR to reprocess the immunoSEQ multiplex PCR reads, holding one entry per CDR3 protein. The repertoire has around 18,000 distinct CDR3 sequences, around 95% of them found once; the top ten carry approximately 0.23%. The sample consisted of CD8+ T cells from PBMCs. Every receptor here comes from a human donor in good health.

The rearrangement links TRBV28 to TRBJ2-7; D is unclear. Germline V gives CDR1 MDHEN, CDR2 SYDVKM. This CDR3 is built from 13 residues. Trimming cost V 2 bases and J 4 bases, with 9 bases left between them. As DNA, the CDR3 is TGTGCCAGCAGTTTACTAGAAGGTTACGAGCAGTACGTC. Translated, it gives CASSLLEGYEQYV.

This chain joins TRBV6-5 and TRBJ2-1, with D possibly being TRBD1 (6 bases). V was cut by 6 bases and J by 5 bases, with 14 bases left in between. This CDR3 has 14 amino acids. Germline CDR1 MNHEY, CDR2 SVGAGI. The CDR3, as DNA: TGTGCCAGCAGCCCGGGCGACAGGAACAATGAGCAGTTCTTC. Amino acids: CASSPGDRNNEQFF.

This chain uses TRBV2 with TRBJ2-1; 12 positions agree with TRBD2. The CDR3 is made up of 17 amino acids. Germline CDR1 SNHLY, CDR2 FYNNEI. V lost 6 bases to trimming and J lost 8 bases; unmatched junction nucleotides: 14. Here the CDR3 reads CASSYLAGGRRGDEQFF. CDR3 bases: TGTGCCAGCAGCTATCTAGCGGGAGGGCGAAGGGGGGATGAGCAGTTCTTC.

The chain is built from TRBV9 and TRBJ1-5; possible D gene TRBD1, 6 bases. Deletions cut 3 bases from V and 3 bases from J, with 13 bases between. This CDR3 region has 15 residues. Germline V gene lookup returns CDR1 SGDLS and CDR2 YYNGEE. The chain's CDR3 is CASSAGAPTNQPQHF. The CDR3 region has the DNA TGTGCCAGCAGCGCAGGGGCCCCGACCAATCAGCCCCAGCATTTT.

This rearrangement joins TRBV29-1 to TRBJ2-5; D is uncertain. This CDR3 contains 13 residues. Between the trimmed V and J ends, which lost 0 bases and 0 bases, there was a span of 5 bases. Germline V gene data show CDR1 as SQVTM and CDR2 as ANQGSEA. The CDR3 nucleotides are TGCAGCGTTGAAGACGGATACCAAGAGACCCAGTACTTC. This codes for CSVEDGYQETQYF.

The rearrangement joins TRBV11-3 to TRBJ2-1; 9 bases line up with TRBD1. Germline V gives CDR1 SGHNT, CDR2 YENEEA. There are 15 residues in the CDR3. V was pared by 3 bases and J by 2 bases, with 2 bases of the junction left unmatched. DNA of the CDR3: TGTGCCAGCAGCTTCGGACAGGGGACCTACAATGAGCAGTTCTTC. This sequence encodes CASSFGQGTYNEQFF.

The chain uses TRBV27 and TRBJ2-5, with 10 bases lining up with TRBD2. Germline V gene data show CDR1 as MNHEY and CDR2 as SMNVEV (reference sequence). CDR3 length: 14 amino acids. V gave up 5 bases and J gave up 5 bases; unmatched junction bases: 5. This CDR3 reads CASSLAGVFETQYF. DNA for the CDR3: TGTGCCAGCAGTCTAGCGGGAGTTTTTGAGACCCAGTACTTC.

DNA for the CDR3: TGTGCCAGCACCCCTGACCCGTTTATAAACAATGAGCAGTTCTTC. It is translated as CASTPDPFINNEQFF. The V and J genes are TRBV6-2 or TRBV6-3 and TRBJ2-1, with unresolved D. The CDR3 has 15 residues. Deletions cut 7 bases from V and 5 bases from J, with 18 bases between. Germline lookup yields CDR1 MNHEY and CDR2 SVGEGT.

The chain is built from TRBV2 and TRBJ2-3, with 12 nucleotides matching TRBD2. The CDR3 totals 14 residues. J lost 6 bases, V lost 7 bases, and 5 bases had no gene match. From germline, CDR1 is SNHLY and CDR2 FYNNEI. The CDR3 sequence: CASMTSGRGDTQYF. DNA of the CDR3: TGTGCCAGCATGACTAGCGGGAGAGGGGATACGCAGTATTTT.

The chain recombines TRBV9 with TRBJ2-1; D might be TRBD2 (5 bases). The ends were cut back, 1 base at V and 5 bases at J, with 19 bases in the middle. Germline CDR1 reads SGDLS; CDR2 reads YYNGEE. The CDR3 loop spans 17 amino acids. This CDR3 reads CASSVPRPSKVNNEQFF. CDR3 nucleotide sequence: TGTGCCAGCAGCGTACCCAGACCTAGCAAGGTAAACAATGAGCAGTTCTTC. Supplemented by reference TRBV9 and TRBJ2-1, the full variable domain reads DSGVTQTPKHLITATGQRVTLRCSPRSGDLSVYWYQQSLDQGLQFLIQYYNGEERAKGNILERFSAQQFPDLHSELNLSSLELGDSALYFCASSVPRPSKVNNEQFFGPGTRLTVL.

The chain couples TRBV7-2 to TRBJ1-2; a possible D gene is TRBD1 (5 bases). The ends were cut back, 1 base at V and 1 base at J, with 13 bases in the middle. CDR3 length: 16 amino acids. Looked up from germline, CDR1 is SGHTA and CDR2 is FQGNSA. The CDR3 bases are TGTGCCAGCAGCTTAGTGGCCGGGGCCCATAACTATGGCTACACCTTC. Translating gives CASSLVAGAHNYGYTF.

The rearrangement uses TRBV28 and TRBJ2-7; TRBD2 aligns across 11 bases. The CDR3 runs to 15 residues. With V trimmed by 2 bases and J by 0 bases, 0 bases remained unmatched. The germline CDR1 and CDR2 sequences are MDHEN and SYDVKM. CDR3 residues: CASSLGTSGSYEQYV. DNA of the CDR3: TGTGCCAGCAGTTTAGGGACTAGCGGCTCCTACGAGCAGTACGTC.

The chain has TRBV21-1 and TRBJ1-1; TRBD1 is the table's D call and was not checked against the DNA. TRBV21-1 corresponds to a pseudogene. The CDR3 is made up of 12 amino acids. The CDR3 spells CASSKRGILAFF. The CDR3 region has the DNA TGTGCCAGCAGCAAAAGGGGGATTCTAGCTTTCTTT.

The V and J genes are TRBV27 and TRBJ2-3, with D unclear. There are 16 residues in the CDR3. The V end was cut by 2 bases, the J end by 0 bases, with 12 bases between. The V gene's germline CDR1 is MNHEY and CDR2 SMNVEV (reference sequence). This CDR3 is CASSLNPAWSTDTQYF. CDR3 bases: TGTGCCAGCAGTTTAAACCCGGCCTGGAGCACAGATACGCAGTATTTT.

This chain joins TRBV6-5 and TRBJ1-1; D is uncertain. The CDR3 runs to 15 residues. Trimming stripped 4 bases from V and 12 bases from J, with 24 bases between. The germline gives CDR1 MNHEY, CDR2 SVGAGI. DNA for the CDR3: TGTGCCAGCAGTTCTACGGGCCAGAGAGGTTGGCGAACTTTCTTT. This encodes CASSSTGQRGWRTFF.

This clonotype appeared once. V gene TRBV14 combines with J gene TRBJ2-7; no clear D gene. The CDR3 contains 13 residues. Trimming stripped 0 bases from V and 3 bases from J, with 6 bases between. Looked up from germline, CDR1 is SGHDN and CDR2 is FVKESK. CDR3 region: CASSQERYYEQYF. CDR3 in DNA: TGTGCCAGCAGCCAAGAGAGATACTACGAGCAGTACTTC.

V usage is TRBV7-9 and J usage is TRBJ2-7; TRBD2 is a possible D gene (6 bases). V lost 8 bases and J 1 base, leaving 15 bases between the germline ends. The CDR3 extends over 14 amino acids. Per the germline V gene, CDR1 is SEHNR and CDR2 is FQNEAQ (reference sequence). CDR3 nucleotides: TGTGCCAGCTCTAGGGAGGACCTATCCTACGAGCAGTACGTC. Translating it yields CASSREDLSYEQYV.

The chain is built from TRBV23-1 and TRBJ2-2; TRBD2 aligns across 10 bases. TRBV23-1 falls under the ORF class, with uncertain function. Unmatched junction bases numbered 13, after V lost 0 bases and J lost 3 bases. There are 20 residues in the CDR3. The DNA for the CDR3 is TGCGCCAGCAGTCAATCGGCCAGAGCGGGAGGGCCCCCTCACACCGGGGAGCTGTTTTTT. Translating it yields CASSQSARAGGPPHTGELFF.

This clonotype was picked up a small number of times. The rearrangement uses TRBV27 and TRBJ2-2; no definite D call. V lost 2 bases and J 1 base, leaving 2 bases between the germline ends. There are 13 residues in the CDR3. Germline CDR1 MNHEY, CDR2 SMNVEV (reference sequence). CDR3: CASSLGNTGELFF. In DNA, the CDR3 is TGTGCCAGCAGTTTAGGGAACACCGGGGAGCTGTTTTTT.

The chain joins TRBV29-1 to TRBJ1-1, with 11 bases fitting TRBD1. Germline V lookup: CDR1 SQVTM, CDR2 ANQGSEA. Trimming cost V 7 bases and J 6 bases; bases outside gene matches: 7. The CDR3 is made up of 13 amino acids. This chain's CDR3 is CSGGDRGFAEAFF. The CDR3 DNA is TGCAGCGGTGGGGACAGGGGGTTCGCTGAAGCTTTCTTT.

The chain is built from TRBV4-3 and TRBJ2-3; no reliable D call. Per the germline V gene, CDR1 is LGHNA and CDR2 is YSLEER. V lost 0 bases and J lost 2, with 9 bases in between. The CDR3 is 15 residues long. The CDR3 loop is CASSQEGRPTDTQYF. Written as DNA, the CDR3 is TGCGCCAGCAGCCAAGAGGGCAGGCCCACAGATACGCAGTATTTT.

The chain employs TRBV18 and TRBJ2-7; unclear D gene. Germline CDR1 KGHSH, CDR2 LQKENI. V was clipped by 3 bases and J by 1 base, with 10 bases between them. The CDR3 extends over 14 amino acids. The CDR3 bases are TGTGCCAGCTCACCCTCGACACTATCCTACGAGCAGTACTTC. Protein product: CASSPSTLSYEQYF.

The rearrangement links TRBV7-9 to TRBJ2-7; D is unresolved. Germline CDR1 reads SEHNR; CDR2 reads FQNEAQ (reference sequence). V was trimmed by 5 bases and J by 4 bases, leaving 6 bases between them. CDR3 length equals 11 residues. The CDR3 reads CASSDQYEQYV. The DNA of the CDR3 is TGTGCCAGCAGCGACCAGTACGAGCAGTACGTC.

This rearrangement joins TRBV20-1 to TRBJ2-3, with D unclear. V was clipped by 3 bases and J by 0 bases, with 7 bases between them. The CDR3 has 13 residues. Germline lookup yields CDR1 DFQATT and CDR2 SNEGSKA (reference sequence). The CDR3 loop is CSARMASTDTQYF. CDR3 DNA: TGCAGTGCTAGGATGGCTAGCACAGATACGCAGTATTTT.

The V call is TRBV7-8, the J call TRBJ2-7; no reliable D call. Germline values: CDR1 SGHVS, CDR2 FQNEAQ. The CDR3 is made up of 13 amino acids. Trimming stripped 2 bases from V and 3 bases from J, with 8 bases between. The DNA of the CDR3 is TGTGCCAGCAGCTTAAACGGCGTCTACGAGCAGTACGTC. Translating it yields CASSLNGVYEQYV.

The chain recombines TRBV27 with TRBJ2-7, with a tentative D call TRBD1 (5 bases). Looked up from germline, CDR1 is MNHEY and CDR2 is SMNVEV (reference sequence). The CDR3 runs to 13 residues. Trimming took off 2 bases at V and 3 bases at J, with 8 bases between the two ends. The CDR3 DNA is TGTGCCAGCAGTTTAAGGCAGGGCTACGAGCAGTACTTC. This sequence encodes CASSLRQGYEQYF.

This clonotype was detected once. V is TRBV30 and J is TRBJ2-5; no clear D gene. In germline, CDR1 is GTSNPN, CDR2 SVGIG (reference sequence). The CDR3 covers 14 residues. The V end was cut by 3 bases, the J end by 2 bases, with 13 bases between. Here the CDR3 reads CAWSFGEAQETQYF. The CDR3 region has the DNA TGTGCCTGGAGCTTCGGAGAAGCACAAGAGACCCAGTACTTC.

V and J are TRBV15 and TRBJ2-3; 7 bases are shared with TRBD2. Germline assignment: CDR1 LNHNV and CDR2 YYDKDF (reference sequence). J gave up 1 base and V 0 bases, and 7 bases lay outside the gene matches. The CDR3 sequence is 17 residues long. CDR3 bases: TGTGCCACCAGCAGAGATCTAGCGGAGGAGGGCACAGATACGCAGTATTTT. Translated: CATSRDLAEEGTDTQYF.